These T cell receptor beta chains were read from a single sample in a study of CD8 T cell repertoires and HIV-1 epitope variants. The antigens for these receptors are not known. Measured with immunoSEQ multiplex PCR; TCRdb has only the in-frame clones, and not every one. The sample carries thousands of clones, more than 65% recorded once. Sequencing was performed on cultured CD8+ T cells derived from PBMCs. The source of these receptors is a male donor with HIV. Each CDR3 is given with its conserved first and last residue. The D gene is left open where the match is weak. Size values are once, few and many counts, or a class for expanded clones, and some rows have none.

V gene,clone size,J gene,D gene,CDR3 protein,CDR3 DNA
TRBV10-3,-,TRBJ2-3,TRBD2,CAIGLAGGDTDTQYF,TGTGCCATCGGACTAGCGGGGGGGGACACAGATACGCAGTATTTT
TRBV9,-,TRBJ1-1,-,CASSVGVGSGTEAFF,TGTGCCAGCAGCGTAGGGGTAGGGAGCGGCACTGAAGCTTTCTTT
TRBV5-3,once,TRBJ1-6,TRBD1,CARSRGQGESNSPLHF,TGTGCCAGAAGCCGGGGACAGGGGGAAAGTAATTCACCCCTCCACTTT
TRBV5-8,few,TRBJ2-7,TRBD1,CASSLGDSDSYEQYF,TGTGCCAGCAGCTTGGGGGACAGTGACTCCTACGAGCAGTACTTC
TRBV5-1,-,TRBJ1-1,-,CASSAGQMNTEAFF,TGCGCCAGCAGCGCTGGACAGATGAACACTGAAGCTTTCTTT
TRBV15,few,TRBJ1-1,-,CASGGVNTEAFF,TGTGCCTCGGGCGGGGTAAACACTGAAGCTTTCTTT
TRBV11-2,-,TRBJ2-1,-,CASSLRGTGEDEQFF,TGTGCCAGCAGCTTAAGAGGAACCGGGGAGGATGAGCAGTTCTTC
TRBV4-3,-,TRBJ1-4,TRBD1,CASSPTAGQGGYEKLFF,TGCGCCAGCAGCCCTACGGCGGGACAGGGCGGATATGAAAAACTGTTTTTT
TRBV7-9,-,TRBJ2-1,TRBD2,CASSLELAGVDEQFF,TGTGCCAGCAGCTTAGAACTAGCGGGAGTTGATGAGCAGTTCTTC
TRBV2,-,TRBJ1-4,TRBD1,CASRGTGEYEKLFF,TGTGCCAGCAGGGGGACAGGGGAGTATGAAAAACTGTTTTTT
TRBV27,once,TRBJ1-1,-,CASTKNTGRLAEAFF,TGTGCCAGCACGAAAAATACGGGACGTTTGGCTGAAGCTTTCTTT
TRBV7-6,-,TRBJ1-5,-,CASSPGGGNQPQHF,TGTGCCAGCAGCCCGGGAGGAGGGAATCAGCCCCAGCATTTT
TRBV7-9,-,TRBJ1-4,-,CASSRILLGLNEKLFF,TGTGCCAGCAGCCGAATCTTACTAGGACTTAATGAAAAACTGTTTTTT
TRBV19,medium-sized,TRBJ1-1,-,CASSIGGAALEAFF,TGTGCCAGTAGTATTGGCGGGGCAGCCCTTGAAGCTTTCTTT
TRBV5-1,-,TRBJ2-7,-,CASSATPQVYDSYEQYF,TGCGCCAGCAGCGCCACTCCACAGGTATATGACTCCTACGAGCAGTACTTC
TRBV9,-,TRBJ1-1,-,CAGSVVGVVTEAFF,TGTGCCGGCAGCGTAGTTGGGGTTGTCACTGAAGCTTTCTTT
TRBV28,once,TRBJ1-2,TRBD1,CASSLTVKTTGAMAGYTF,TGTGCCAGCAGTTTAACCGTCAAAACGACAGGGGCGATGGCCGGCTACACCTTC
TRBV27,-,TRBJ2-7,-,CASSLSMGELTYEQYF,TGTGCCAGCAGTTTATCGATGGGGGAGTTAACCTACGAGCAGTACTTC
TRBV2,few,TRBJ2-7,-,CASRGTPYNEQYF,TGTGCCAGCAGAGGGACACCCTATAACGAGCAGTACTTC
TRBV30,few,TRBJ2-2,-,CAWRGGRENTGELFF,TGTGCCTGGAGGGGGGGACGCGAGAACACCGGGGAGCTGTTTTTT
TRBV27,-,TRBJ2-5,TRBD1,CASSSTTTTQGAKGETQYF,TGTGCCAGCAGTTCCACGACAACCACACAGGGGGCGAAGGGCGAGACCCAGTACTTC
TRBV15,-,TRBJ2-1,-,CATSRDRGQGATLAGGQQFF,TGTGCCACCAGCAGAGATCGCGGACAGGGGGCGACTCTAGCGGGAGGGCAGCAGTTCTTC
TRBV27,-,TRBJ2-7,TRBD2,CASSLASGGAYEQYF,TGTGCCAGCAGTTTAGCTAGCGGGGGGGCCTACGAGCAGTACTTC
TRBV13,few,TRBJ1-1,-,CASSIRVIAENTEAFF,TGTGCCAGCAGCATAAGGGTGATCGCAGAAAACACTGAAGCTTTCTTT
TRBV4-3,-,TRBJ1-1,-,CASSQDRGGSYTEAFF,TGCGCCAGCAGCCAAGACAGGGGAGGGTCCTACACTGAAGCTTTCTTT
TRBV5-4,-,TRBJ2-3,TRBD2,CASSIGTSGGFRDTQYF,TGTGCCAGCAGCATTGGGACTAGCGGGGGGTTTAGAGATACGCAGTATTTT
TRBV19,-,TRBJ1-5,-,CASSIGLQTNQPQHF,TGTGCCAGTAGTATTGGATTGCAGACTAATCAGCCCCAGCATTTT
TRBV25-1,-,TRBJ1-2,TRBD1,CASFSSGTDYGYTF,TGTGCCAGTTTTTCATCCGGGACAGACTATGGCTACACCTTC
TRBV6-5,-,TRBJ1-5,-,CASSYSGSNQPQHF,TGTGCCAGCAGTTACTCAGGTAGCAATCAGCCCCAGCATTTT
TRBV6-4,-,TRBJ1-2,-,CASSSRLTTF,TGTGCCAGCAGTTCGCGGTTGACAACCTTC
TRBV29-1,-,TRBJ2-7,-,CSVARDNEQYF,TGCAGCGTGGCCAGGGACAACGAGCAGTACTTC
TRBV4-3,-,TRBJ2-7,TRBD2,CASSQDLAGGSYEQYF,TGCGCCAGCAGCCAAGATCTAGCGGGGGGATCCTACGAGCAGTACTTC
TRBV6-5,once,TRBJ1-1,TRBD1,CASRTGTGGSTEAFF,TGTGCCAGCAGAACAGGGACAGGGGGCTCGACTGAAGCTTTCTTT
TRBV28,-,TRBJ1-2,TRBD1,CASSSGQPYGYTF,TGTGCCAGCAGTTCGGGACAGCCCTATGGCTACACCTTC
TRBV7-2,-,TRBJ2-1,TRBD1,CASSSDRGPYNEQFF,TGTGCCAGCAGCTCGGACAGGGGGCCATACAATGAGCAGTTCTTC
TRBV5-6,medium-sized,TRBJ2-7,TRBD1,CASSWQSTRGLYEQYF,TGTGCCAGCAGCTGGCAGTCGACCAGGGGGCTATACGAGCAGTACTTC
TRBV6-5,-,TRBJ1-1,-,CASTGPNTEAFF,TGTGCCAGTACGGGGCCGAACACTGAAGCTTTCTTT
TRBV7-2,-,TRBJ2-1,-,CASSITPDSYNEQFF,TGTGCCAGCAGCATAACACCGGACTCCTACAATGAGCAGTTCTTC
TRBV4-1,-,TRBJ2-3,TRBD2,CASSQEAAGGPDTQYF,TGCGCCAGCAGCCAAGAGGCCGCGGGAGGGCCAGATACGCAGTATTTT
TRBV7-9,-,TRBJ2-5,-,CASSLATLEGEGETQYF,TGTGCCAGCAGCTTAGCGACCCTAGAGGGGGAAGGGGAGACCCAGTACTTC
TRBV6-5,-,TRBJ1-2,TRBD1,CASSYATGTGYGYTF,TGTGCCAGCAGTTACGCTACCGGGACAGGCTATGGCTACACCTTC
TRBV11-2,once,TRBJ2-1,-,CASSLALDGPSYNEQFF,TGTGCCAGCAGCTTAGCCTTGGACGGGCCGAGTTACAATGAGCAGTTCTTC
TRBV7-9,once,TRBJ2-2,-,CASSPAEANTGELFF,TGTGCCAGCAGCCCAGCAGAAGCGAACACCGGGGAGCTGTTTTTT
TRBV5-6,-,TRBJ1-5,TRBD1,CASSGGQGAPNQPQHF,TGTGCCAGCAGCGGGGGACAGGGGGCTCCCAATCAGCCCCAGCATTTT
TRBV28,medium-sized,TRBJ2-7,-,CASSFPPPSPNTPTTYEQYF,TGTGCCAGCAGTTTCCCCCCCCCTAGTCCCAATACACCTACCACCTACGAGCAGTACTTC
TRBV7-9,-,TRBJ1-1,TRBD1,CASDGTEVRTEAFF,TGTGCCAGCGACGGGACAGAAGTCCGGACTGAAGCTTTCTTT
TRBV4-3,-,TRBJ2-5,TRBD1,CASSQATGMETQYF,TGCGCCAGCAGCCAAGCGACAGGGATGGAGACCCAGTACTTC
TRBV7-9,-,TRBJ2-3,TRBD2,CASSSSGSSTDTQYF,TGTGCCAGCAGCTCGAGCGGGAGTAGCACAGATACGCAGTATTTT
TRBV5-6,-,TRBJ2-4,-,CASSGTAGGKNIQYF,TGTGCCAGCAGCGGGACAGCGGGTGGGAAAAACATTCAGTACTTC
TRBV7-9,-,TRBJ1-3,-,CASSLVGQALGNTIYF,TGTGCCAGCAGCTTAGTGGGACAAGCCCTAGGAAACACCATATATTTT
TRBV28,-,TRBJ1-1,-,CASSMQPGPHTEAFF,TGTGCCAGCAGTATGCAACCGGGACCGCACACTGAAGCTTTCTTT
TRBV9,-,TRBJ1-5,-,CASSVGDGNQPQHF,TGTGCCAGCAGCGTAGGGGACGGTAATCAGCCCCAGCATTTT